One sample yielded the 6 T cell receptor beta chains listed below, sequenced in a study of graft-versus-host responses after intestinal transplantation listed by TCRdb under 2021. This specimen's time point label, per the study, means: cells obtained before transplantation from donor or recipient. Their target antigens are unknown. Preparation of the library involved the immunoSEQ multiplex PCR assay. The table comes from immuneACCESS by way of TCRdb, which keeps in-frame sequences with V and J called. Part of the clones is missing from these tables; in studies checked, under half for an unresolved V gene and the rest for unknown reasons. The table for this sample lists some 84,000 clones; approximately 80% of them were counted only once. The ten largest clones represent approximately 0.84% of the sample. The source material was unstimulated CD4+ T cells sorted from spleen or lymph node cells, sampled before intestinal transplant. The receptors were sampled from a human donor who received an intestinal transplant.

This clone was found a few times. The rearrangement joins TRBV30 to TRBJ1-2, with a weak D call TRBD1 (5 bases). Per germline, CDR1 GTSNPN and CDR2 SVGIG (reference sequence). This CDR3 has 14 residues. V dropped 2 bases and J dropped 4 bases, with 14 bases sitting between them. As DNA, the CDR3 is TGTGCCTGGAGTTTAGAGTCAAGGGGCTATGGCTACACCTTC. The encoded protein is CAWSLESRGYGYTF.

This clone was recorded only once. The chain recombines TRBV5-4 with TRBJ1-4; TRBD1 agrees at 8 bases. The CDR3 consists of 16 residues. Looked up from germline, CDR1 is SGHNT and CDR2 is YYREEE (reference sequence). J gave up 0 bases and V 3 bases, and 4 bases lay outside the gene matches. The CDR3 sequence: CASSSIQGATNEKLFF. CDR3 nucleotides: TGTGCCAGCAGCTCAATACAGGGGGCAACTAATGAAAAACTGTTTTTT.

This clone was recorded a few times. The chain has TRBV6-5 and TRBJ2-7; 7 bases agree with TRBD1. V trimming: 7 bases; J trimming: 1 base; junction bases outside the gene matches: 7. This CDR3 region has 14 residues. In germline, CDR1 is MNHEY, CDR2 SVGAGI. Here the CDR3 reads CASTPDRLSYEQYF. In DNA, the CDR3 is TGTGCCAGCACCCCGGACAGGTTATCCTACGAGCAGTACTTC.

This chain links TRBV29-1 with TRBJ2-5; tentative D call: TRBD2 (5 bases). Germline-derived CDR1 and CDR2 are SQVTM and ANQGSEA. Trimming shortened V by 4 bases and J by 4 bases, and 13 bases separated the two germline ends. The CDR3 extends over 13 amino acids. CDR3 protein: CSVVTSGGETQYF. In DNA, the CDR3 is TGCAGCGTTGTGACCTCCGGAGGAGAGACCCAGTACTTC.

Details on this clone: At one end the junction does not follow the germline gene, possibly because of a read error. This rearrangement joins TRBV6-1 to TRBJ1-5; D is unclear. CDR1 and CDR2 (germline): MNHNS, SASEGT. There are 13 residues in the CDR3. CDR3 nucleotides: TGTGCCAGCAGGGAAGGAGGGTGGCAGCCCCAGCATTTT. As protein: CASREGGWQPQHF.

The rearrangement uses TRBV5-1 and TRBJ2-3; 9 nucleotides align to TRBD2. Germline trimming cut 5 bases from V and 5 bases from J; bases unmatched to any gene: 12. Germline values: CDR1 SGHRS, CDR2 YFSETQ. This CDR3 contains 16 residues. The DNA of the CDR3 is TGCGCCAGCAGACCCGGGACTAGCTTTATTAGAGATACGCAGTATTTT. It codes for CASRPGTSFIRDTQYF.